This T cell receptor beta chain originates from a study of Ad26.COV2.S vaccination and SARS-CoV-2 variants. Study overall: Donor was one of the participants in the Ad26.COV2.S arm of the COV1001 trial. Once, or twice with 56 days between doses, Ad26.COV2.S was given intramuscularly.

The data were produced by immunoSEQ multiplex PCR, yet TCRdb's version contains in-frame clones alone and is incomplete. The sample records 330,000 or so clones, roughly 90% being singletons. Overall study results and limits: Vaccine recipients and placebo recipients showed similar non-spike TCR breadth. People given the vaccine had a wider spike-specific TCR breadth than placebo recipients did.

Germline-derived CDR1 and CDR2 are SNHLY and FYNNEI. The V gene end was trimmed by 5 bases and the J gene end by 0 bases; junction bases not matched to a gene: 7. The CDR3 has 16 amino acids. Treatment here: some 20 received Ad26.COV2.S at low or high dose, single or two shots; a few received placebo; per-sample allocation not given. Day 63 following the first vaccine or placebo injection was when the samples were taken. This clone was detected only a few times. Its specificity is not known. This rearrangement joins TRBV2 to TRBJ1-5, with TRBD1 identical over 7 bases. Sequenced material: peripheral blood, taken in a trial of Ad26.COV2.S vaccine versus placebo. The TCR comes from a person aged 18-65 years who received the Ad26.COV2.S COVID-19 vaccine or a placebo. The CDR3 DNA reads TGTGCCAGCAGTTCAACACAGGGGTATAGCAATCAGCCCCAGCATTTT. This encodes CASSSTQGYSNQPQHF.